The 2 T cell receptor beta chains below all came from one sample that was sequenced in a study of CD8+ T cells in alopecia areata (dated by TCRdb to 2016 to 2019). Library method: the immunoSEQ multiplex PCR assay. For TCR sequencing, RNA was extracted from every sample and reverse transcribed into cDNA to serve as template. Entries here come from immuneACCESS through TCRdb and include only in-frame sequences with V and J called. Some clones fail to appear in such tables; in the studies checked, an unresolved V gene covers under half of the shortfall, and the cause of the remainder is unknown. This sample lists about 200,000 clones; roughly 60% were detected once. 0.85% to 1.3% of the sample is taken by the ten largest. The time point label for this specimen denotes: 24 weeks on oral tofacitinib. This specimen's treatment or condition label, interpreted: oral pan-JAK inhibitor, 5-10 mg twice daily.

The sequencing used CD4+ T cells sorted from blood, collected at week 24, from a patient treated with tofacitinib. The receptors stem from a human donor with alopecia areata.

The genes are TRBV29-1 and TRBJ2-7, with 7 bases that match TRBD1. Germline assignment: CDR1 SQVTM and CDR2 ANQGSEA. With V trimmed by 6 bases and J by 7 bases, 18 bases remained unmatched. CDR3 length equals 15 residues. The CDR3 bases are TGCAGCGTAGTTAATCCGACAGGGTTGGTGGTGGAGCAGTACTTC. Its translation is CSVVNPTGLVVEQYF.

This chain connects TRBV27 to TRBJ1-6; D is unresolved. This CDR3 contains 12 residues. Looked up from germline, CDR1 is MNHEY and CDR2 is SMNVEV (reference sequence). With 6 bases removed from V and 10 bases from J, the gap between germline ends came to 10 bases. The CDR3 spells CASRVGFSPLHF. The CDR3 bases are TGTGCCAGCAGGGTTGGGTTCTCACCCCTCCACTTT.